Each of the 18 T cell receptor beta chains below was sequenced from the same sample in a study of blood T cells in healthy people across ages. Alongside a J-beta primer mix, a sample-barcoded 5' primer served in a second PCR lasting roughly 6 to 11 cycles. TCRdb reprocessed the 5' RACE reads via MiXCR and lists one record per CDR3 protein. The sample consists of some 640,000 distinct CDR3 sequences, less than 35% of them appearing once. The sequencing sample was made of blood. These receptors all stem from an elderly woman in good health.

At least ten counts were recorded for this clonotype. The chain has TRBV3-1 and TRBJ2-5; no clear D gene. V was clipped by 3 bases and J by 4 bases, with 9 bases between them. CDR3 length: 13 residues. Germline CDR1 reads LGHDT; CDR2 reads YNNKEL (reference sequence). The chain's CDR3 is CASSQLPSETQYF. Here the CDR3 DNA reads TGTGCCAGCAGCCAGCTGCCCTCAGAGACCCAGTACTTC.

This clonotype came up a few times. Just one base apart from a much larger clone, this may be a read error. The chain joins TRBV4-2 to TRBJ2-7; no firm D call. This CDR3 spans 14 amino acids. Germline-derived CDR1 and CDR2 are LGHNA and YNFKEQ. V was trimmed by 0 bases and J by 7 bases, leaving 13 bases between them. In DNA form, the CDR3 reads TGTGCCAGCAGCCAAGATACAGCTCGCAATGAGCAGTACTTC. It is translated as CASSQDTARNEQYF.

The chain couples TRBV7-2 to TRBJ2-3; D remains ambiguous. This CDR3 has 14 amino acids. Per germline, CDR1 SGHTA and CDR2 FQGNSA. V lost 4 bases to trimming and J lost 8 bases, with 16 bases between them. In DNA form, the CDR3 reads TGTGCCAGCAGCTCTGCTCCCGCTAAGGGTACGCAGTATTTT. It is translated as CASSSAPAKGTQYF.

As concerns this clonotype: A much bigger clone sits one base away, suggesting this may be a read error. The chain carries TRBV5-1 and TRBJ2-7, with D unclear. There are 15 residues in the CDR3. Germline V gives CDR1 SGHRS, CDR2 YFSETQ. The V end lost 0 bases, the J end lost 4 bases, and 14 bases lay between the germline ends. The CDR3 sequence: CASSLGAGPRYEQYF. In DNA, the CDR3 is TGCGCCAGCAGCTTGGGTGCAGGACCTCGATACGAGCAGTACTTC.

The chain links TRBV20-1 to TRBJ2-4; 8 bases line up with TRBD1. Germline values: CDR1 DFQATT, CDR2 SNEGSKA (reference sequence). V dropped 6 bases and J dropped 13; count of bases not matched to a gene: 14. The CDR3 spans 13 residues. CDR3 DNA: TGCAGTGCCGGGACAGGAGGAAGTGGAGAGCAGTACTTC. This gives the protein CSAGTGGSGEQYF.

The chain recombines TRBV29-1 with TRBJ1-4, with D unclear. Germline assignment: CDR1 SQVTM and CDR2 ANQGSEA. V was pared by 7 bases and J by 7 bases, with 16 bases between. The CDR3 is 13 residues long. The CDR3 nucleotides read TGCAGCGCTACGGATCCGGGGAGTGAAAAACTGTTTTTT. Translated: CSATDPGSEKLFF.

In regard to this clonotype: This may stem from a read error, because a much larger clone lies one nucleotide away. The rearrangement uses TRBV3-1 and TRBJ2-4; D is ambiguous. Looked up from germline, CDR1 is LGHDT and CDR2 is YNNKEL (reference sequence). The CDR3 has 14 amino acids. CDR3 in amino acids: CACSLAPAKNIQYF. DNA for the CDR3: TGTGCCTGCAGCTTGGCCCCAGCCAAAAACATTCAGTACTTC. The full variable domain, in which reference TRBV3-1 and TRBJ2-4 provide the parts outside the CDR3, is DTAVSQTPKYLVTQMGNDKSIKCEQNLGHDTMYWYKQDSKKFLKIMFSYNNKELIINETVPNRFSPKSPDKAHLNLHINSLELGDSAVYFCACSLAPAKNIQYFGAGTRLSVL.

This clonotype occurred many times. The genes are TRBV5-1 and TRBJ2-5; D remains unclear. V lost 4 bases and J lost 3, with 7 bases in between. The CDR3 totals 12 residues. CDR1 and CDR2 from the germline V gene are SGHRS and YFSETQ. The CDR3 sequence is CASSRPEETQYF. CDR3 sequence (DNA): TGCGCCAGCAGCCGACCGGAAGAGACCCAGTACTTC.

This sequence joins TRBV5-5 and TRBJ1-1; D may be TRBD1 (5 bases). Germline V gene lookup returns CDR1 SGHKS and CDR2 YYEKEE (reference sequence). The CDR3 is 15 residues long. Trimming removed 0 bases at V and 2 bases at J, with 11 bases between. The CDR3 nucleotides read TGTGCCAGCAGCTTGGGGGGCAGGGCTAACACTGAAGCTTTCTTT. Protein: CASSLGGRANTEAFF.

This clonotype was picked up many times. The CDR3: CASSVSGGRQETQYF. The DNA for the CDR3 is TGTGCCAGCAGTGTAAGCGGGGGCCGTCAAGAGACCCAGTACTTC. The V gene is TRBV6-1, the J gene TRBJ2-5; 8 bases match TRBD2. CDR1 is MNHNS and CDR2 is SASEGT in the germline V gene. V lost 4 bases and J lost 2; bases outside the gene matches: 6. CDR3 length equals 15 residues.

There are a few counts of this clonotype. The chain couples TRBV18 to TRBJ1-1; weak D call: TRBD1 (5 bases). From germline, CDR1 is KGHSH and CDR2 LQKENI. Trimming shortened V by 3 bases and J by 0 bases, and 14 bases separated the two germline ends. CDR3 length equals 16 residues. The CDR3 sequence is CASSPVSGTMNTEAFF. The CDR3 nucleotides read TGTGCCAGCTCACCCGTGTCCGGGACGATGAACACTGAAGCTTTCTTT.

Turning to this clonotype: The junction departs from the called germline gene at one end, perhaps through a read error. This chain joins TRBV7-2 and TRBJ2-1; 10 nucleotides line up with TRBD2. The J call may be faulty, since TRBJ2-7 better matches the DNA end. Germline-derived CDR1 and CDR2 are SGHTA and FQGNSA. The CDR3 runs 18 residues. The DNA of the CDR3 is TGCGCCAGCAGCTTAGCGATCAGCGGGGGGGACTCCTACAATGAGCAGTACTTC. It codes for CASSLAISGGDSYNEQYF.

This clonotype was recorded many times. V and J are TRBV9 and TRBJ2-1, with 11 bases aligning to TRBD1. J was trimmed by 8 bases and V by 2 bases; bases with no gene match: 9. The germline V gene encodes CDR1 SGDLS and CDR2 YYNGEE. The CDR3 loop spans 16 amino acids. CDR3 region: CASSVAGTGGGYEQFF. The CDR3 DNA is TGTGCCAGCAGCGTGGCCGGGACAGGGGGGGGTTATGAGCAGTTCTTC.

The rearrangement uses TRBV9 and TRBJ2-2; TRBD2 matches 7 bases. The CDR3 totals 16 residues. J lost 5 bases, V lost 5 bases, and 12 bases had no gene match. CDR1 and CDR2 (germline): SGDLS, YYNGEE. CDR3 amino acids: CASSGAGTTTTGELFF. In DNA form, the CDR3 reads TGTGCCAGCAGTGGGGCGGGGACTACCACTACCGGGGAGCTGTTTTTT. Combining the CDR3 with reference TRBV9 and TRBJ2-2 gives the whole variable domain DSGVTQTPKHLITATGQRVTLRCSPRSGDLSVYWYQQSLDQGLQFLIQYYNGEERAKGNILERFSAQQFPDLHSELNLSSLELGDSALYFCASSGAGTTTTGELFFGEGSRLTVL.

A few counts support this clonotype. The CDR3 DNA sequence: TGCGCCAGCAGCTTGGCCGGGACGCTGAACACCGGGGAGCTGTTTTTT. This translates into CASSLAGTLNTGELFF. The rearrangement uses TRBV5-1 and TRBJ2-2; D is possibly TRBD1 or TRBD2 (5 bases each). Germline V gene sequence: CDR1 SGHRS, CDR2 YFSETQ. The CDR3 consists of 16 residues. V was shortened by 0 bases and J by 1 base, with 10 bases between the two germline ends.

In this sample, this clonotype turned up a few times. V is TRBV6-5 and J is TRBJ1-1; the match to TRBD1 covers 8 bases. V shed 6 bases, J shed 6 bases, and the junction held 9 bases outside the gene matches. CDR1 MNHEY and CDR2 SVGAGI come from the germline V gene. The CDR3 consists of 14 residues. The CDR3 here is CASRLDRVEPEAFF. In DNA, the CDR3 is TGTGCCAGCAGACTGGACAGGGTGGAACCTGAAGCTTTCTTT.

This clonotype has a count of ten or more. This chain links TRBV11-2 with TRBJ2-3; no clear D. V lost 1 base, J lost 2 bases, and 10 bases lay in between. Per the germline V gene, CDR1 is SGHAT and CDR2 is FQNNGV. There are 15 residues in the CDR3. Here the CDR3 reads CASSLGESNTDTQYF. The CDR3 nucleotides are TGTGCCAGCAGCTTAGGAGAATCAAACACAGATACGCAGTATTTT. Based on the CDR3 plus reference TRBV11-2 and TRBJ2-3, the full variable domain is EAGVAQSPRYKIIEKRQSVAFWCNPISGHATLYWYQQILGQGPKLLIQFQNNGVVDDSQLPKDRFSAERLKGVDSTLKIQPAKLEDSAVYLCASSLGESNTDTQYFGPGTRLTVL.

This clonotype occurred many times. This chain uses TRBV12-3 or TRBV12-4 with TRBJ1-5, with TRBD1 matching over 7 bases. Losses at the gene ends were 6 bases for V and 2 bases for J; bases not matched to a gene: 4. The length of the CDR3 is 14 residues. CDR3: CASRPTGGNQPQHF. The CDR3 region has the DNA TGTGCCAGCAGGCCAACAGGGGGCAATCAGCCCCAGCATTTT.